This T cell receptor beta chain was captured by sequencing in a study of CD8+CD57+ T cells in acquired aplastic anemia. Overall study context: 3.2 ug was the average amount of DNA from sorted CD4+ and CD8+ cells. Points from the study as a whole: Roughly 31 was the count of CD8+ CDR3 sequences that patients shared with controls. CD8+ Simpson's diversity in patients was not significantly different from that in controls.

Trimming took 5 bases from V and 3 from J, leaving 20 bases between them. The CDR3 totals 16 residues. Germline V gene lookup returns CDR1 SNHLY and CDR2 FYNNEI. Details on this clonotype: The antigen is unknown.

All patients picked for sequencing had shown, by flow cytometry, an expansion of CD8+CD57+ cells. By the time of blood sampling, patients had still received no therapy. Genomic DNA acted as the template from which TCR beta VDJ combination and CDR3 sequence profiling were carried out. A single record per CDR3 protein comes from TCRdb applying MiXCR to the reads. This table holds around 130,000 distinct CDR3 sequences, under 60% found once. This clonotype was sampled from a human donor with aplastic anemia. Sequencing input: sorted CD4+, CD8+, or CD8+CD57+ T cells (not recorded which) from PBMCs. The J gene is TRBJ2-7, the V gene TRBV2; D not resolved. The CDR3 region has the DNA TGTGCCAGCAGTTTAGCCCCGACGGACGTGGGCTACGAGCAGTACTTC. Amino acids: CASSLAPTDVGYEQYF. Supplemented by reference TRBV2 and TRBJ2-7, the full variable domain reads EPEVTQTPSHQVTQMGQEVILRCVPISNHLYFYWYRQILGQKVEFLVSFYNNEISEKSEIFDDQFSVERPDGSNFTLKIRSTKLEDSAMYFCASSLAPTDVGYEQYFGPGTRLTVT.